These T cell receptor beta chains were read from a single sample in a study of identical twins. One entry per CDR3 protein results from TCRdb running MiXCR on the 5' RACE reads. The top ten hold roughly 0.3% of the sample, which has some 1,700,000 distinct CDR3 sequences, roughly 35% seen once. Sequenced input: cord blood. These receptors were collected from a newborn girl in good health. Each CDR3 is given with its conserved first and last residue. Fields, in order: V gene, J gene, clone size, CDR3 length, D gene, CDR3 protein, CDR3 DNA. A D gene is named only where the DNA matches it firmly. Size is omitted from some rows. Given values are once, few, many or a class for expanded clones.

v_gene: TRBV10-3; j_gene: TRBJ1-1; abundance: NA; len: 13; d_gene: NA; CDR3aa: CAISELPNTEAFF; CDR3nt: TGTGCCATCAGTGAGCTCCCGAACACTGAAGCTTTCTTT
v_gene: TRBV28; j_gene: TRBJ2-3; abundance: NA; len: 16; d_gene: NA; CDR3aa: CASSLTGGPGTDTQYF; CDR3nt: TGTGCCAGCAGTTTAACTGGCGGCCCGGGCACAGATACGCAGTATTTT
v_gene: TRBV20-1; j_gene: TRBJ1-5; abundance: NA; len: 14; d_gene: NA; CDR3aa: CSLKRGAGDQPQHF; CDR3nt: TGCAGTCTAAAGAGGGGCGCCGGGGATCAGCCCCAGCATTTT
v_gene: TRBV28; j_gene: TRBJ2-1; abundance: NA; len: 11; d_gene: NA; CDR3aa: CANIHRGEQFF; CDR3nt: TGTGCCAACATCCATAGAGGGGAGCAGTTCTTC
v_gene: TRBV20-1; j_gene: TRBJ2-4; abundance: many; len: 15; d_gene: TRBD1; CDR3aa: CSARQGQGAKNIQYF; CDR3nt: TGCAGTGCTAGACAGGGACAGGGAGCCAAAAACATTCAGTACTTC
v_gene: TRBV20-1; j_gene: TRBJ1-2; abundance: NA; len: 13; d_gene: NA; CDR3aa: CSARLQSLNGYTF; CDR3nt: TGCAGTGCTAGACTCCAGTCGCTGAATGGCTACACCTTC
v_gene: TRBV5-4; j_gene: TRBJ2-3; abundance: few; len: 15; d_gene: NA; CDR3aa: CASSLLGGMTDTQYF; CDR3nt: TGTGCCAGCAGCTTACTGGGTGGGATGACAGATACGCAGTATTTT
v_gene: TRBV7-2; j_gene: TRBJ2-7; abundance: NA; len: 16; d_gene: NA; CDR3aa: CASSEGPVAHLYEQYF; CDR3nt: TGTGCCAGCAGCGAGGGGCCGGTGGCCCATCTCTACGAGCAGTACTTC
v_gene: TRBV7-9; j_gene: TRBJ1-1; abundance: NA; len: 15; d_gene: NA; CDR3aa: CASSSLPLRDTEAFF; CDR3nt: TGTGCCAGCAGCTCTTTGCCGCTTAGGGACACTGAAGCTTTCTTT
v_gene: TRBV15; j_gene: TRBJ2-1; abundance: NA; len: 12; d_gene: NA; CDR3aa: CATSRVHNEQFF; CDR3nt: TGTGCCACCAGCAGAGTTCACAATGAGCAGTTCTTC
v_gene: TRBV4-2; j_gene: TRBJ2-2; abundance: NA; len: 18; d_gene: TRBD2; CDR3aa: CASSPYGRERALGGELFF; CDR3nt: TGTGCCAGCAGCCCTTATGGGCGGGAGAGGGCTTTGGGCGGGGAGCTGTTTTTT
v_gene: TRBV3-1; j_gene: TRBJ2-2; abundance: NA; len: 20; d_gene: TRBD2; CDR3aa: CASSQGPPGLAGGKTGELFF; CDR3nt: TGTGCCAGCAGCCAAGGTCCTCCGGGACTAGCGGGAGGTAAAACCGGGGAGCTGTTTTTT
v_gene: TRBV5-1; j_gene: TRBJ2-3; abundance: few; len: 19; d_gene: TRBD1; CDR3aa: CASSKSGTGSLRGTDTQYF; CDR3nt: TGCGCCAGCAGCAAATCCGGGACAGGGAGTCTACGAGGCACAGATACGCAGTATTTT
v_gene: TRBV11-2; j_gene: TRBJ2-1; abundance: few; len: 17; d_gene: NA; CDR3aa: CASSLGITHPTYNEQFF; CDR3nt: TGTGCCAGCAGCTTAGGAATCACTCACCCGACATACAATGAGCAGTTCTTC
v_gene: TRBV21-1; j_gene: TRBJ1-1; abundance: few; len: 10; d_gene: NA; CDR3aa: CASDRPEAFF; CDR3nt: TGTGCCAGCGACAGGCCTGAAGCTTTCTTT
v_gene: TRBV5-6; j_gene: TRBJ1-2; abundance: NA; len: 14; d_gene: TRBD1; CDR3aa: CASRVTGGDYGYTF; CDR3nt: TGTGCCAGCAGGGTGACAGGGGGCGACTATGGCTACACCTTC
v_gene: TRBV20-1; j_gene: TRBJ1-1; abundance: NA; len: 14; d_gene: NA; CDR3aa: CSARPDSRNTEAFF; CDR3nt: TGCAGTGCTAGACCGGACAGCCGCAACACTGAAGCTTTCTTT
v_gene: TRBV20-1; j_gene: TRBJ1-2; abundance: NA; len: 12; d_gene: TRBD1; CDR3aa: CSARATGGAYTF; CDR3nt: TGCAGTGCTAGAGCCACAGGGGGGGCCTACACCTTC
v_gene: TRBV5-1; j_gene: TRBJ1-2; abundance: NA; len: 14; d_gene: NA; CDR3aa: CASSLGERNYGYTF; CDR3nt: TGCGCCAGCAGCTTGGGCGAGCGGAACTATGGCTACACCTTC
v_gene: TRBV5-1; j_gene: TRBJ2-1; abundance: few; len: 16; d_gene: TRBD2; CDR3aa: CASSLLAGGGYNEQFF; CDR3nt: TGTGCCAGCAGTTTATTAGCGGGAGGGGGCTACAATGAGCAGTTCTTC
v_gene: TRBV7-2; j_gene: TRBJ2-1; abundance: few; len: 16; d_gene: TRBD2; CDR3aa: CASSLAVGGGASEQFF; CDR3nt: TGTGCCAGCAGCTTAGCTGTTGGCGGGGGGGCCTCTGAGCAGTTCTTC
v_gene: TRBV12-3/TRBV12-4; j_gene: TRBJ1-6; abundance: few; len: 17; d_gene: NA; CDR3aa: CASSLDWANMNNSPLHF; CDR3nt: TGTGCCAGCAGTTTAGACTGGGCCAACATGAATAATTCACCCCTCCACTTT
v_gene: TRBV6-1; j_gene: TRBJ2-1; abundance: NA; len: 13; d_gene: TRBD1; CDR3aa: CASTQGEYNEQFF; CDR3nt: TGTGCCAGCACTCAGGGGGAATACAATGAGCAGTTCTTC
v_gene: TRBV12-3/TRBV12-4; j_gene: TRBJ1-1; abundance: NA; len: 15; d_gene: TRBD1; CDR3aa: CASSPRGQGSAEAFF; CDR3nt: TGTGCCAGCAGTCCCAGAGGACAGGGGAGTGCTGAAGCTTTCTTT
v_gene: TRBV11-2; j_gene: TRBJ2-3; abundance: NA; len: 15; d_gene: NA; CDR3aa: CASSLDQRGTDTQYF; CDR3nt: TGTGCCAGCAGCTTAGATCAGCGGGGCACAGATACGCAGTATTTT
v_gene: TRBV19; j_gene: TRBJ2-3; abundance: few; len: 15; d_gene: NA; CDR3aa: CASSIGVRATDTQYF; CDR3nt: TGTGCCAGTAGTATAGGAGTGAGGGCCACAGATACGCAGTATTTT
v_gene: TRBV20-1; j_gene: TRBJ2-1; abundance: few; len: 15; d_gene: NA; CDR3aa: CSARDRRGPLYEQFF; CDR3nt: TGCAGTGCTAGAGATCGGAGGGGGCCCCTTTATGAGCAGTTCTTC
v_gene: TRBV29-1; j_gene: TRBJ1-2; abundance: few; len: 18; d_gene: NA; CDR3aa: CSVELVSQVQFPNYGYTF; CDR3nt: TGCAGCGTTGAGCTTGTCTCTCAGGTCCAGTTCCCTAACTATGGCTACACCTTC
v_gene: TRBV3-1; j_gene: TRBJ2-3; abundance: few; len: 19; d_gene: TRBD2; CDR3aa: CASSHPPGLAGETTDTQYF; CDR3nt: TGTGCCAGCAGCCACCCACCGGGACTAGCGGGGGAGACCACAGATACGCAGTATTTT
v_gene: TRBV5-6; j_gene: TRBJ1-1; abundance: NA; len: 15; d_gene: NA; CDR3aa: CASSLGQALNAEAFF; CDR3nt: TGTGCCAGCAGCTTGGGACAGGCCCTGAACGCTGAAGCTTTCTTT